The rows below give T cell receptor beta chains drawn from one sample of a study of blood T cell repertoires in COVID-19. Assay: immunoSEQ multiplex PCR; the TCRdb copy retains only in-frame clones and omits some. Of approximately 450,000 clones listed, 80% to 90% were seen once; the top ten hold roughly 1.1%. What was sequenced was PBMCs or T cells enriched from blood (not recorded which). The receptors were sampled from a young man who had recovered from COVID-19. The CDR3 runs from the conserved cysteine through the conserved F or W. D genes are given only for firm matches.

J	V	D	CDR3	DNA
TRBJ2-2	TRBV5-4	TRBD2	CASRSSGSGELFF	TGTGCCAGCAGGTCTAGCGGGAGTGGGGAGCTGTTTTTT
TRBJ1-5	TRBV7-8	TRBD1	CASSLTDRGRRSDSNQPQHF	TGTGCCAGCAGCTTAACTGACAGGGGACGCCGGTCTGATAGCAATCAGCCCCAGCATTTT
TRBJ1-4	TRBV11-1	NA	CASSLFGATNEKLFF	TGTGCCAGCAGCTTATTCGGAGCGACTAATGAAAAACTGTTTTTT
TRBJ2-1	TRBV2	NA	CASSGAGRLGNEQFF	TGTGCCAGCAGTGGGGCGGGGAGATTAGGAAATGAGCAGTTCTTC
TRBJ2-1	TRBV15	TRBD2	CATSRDGREGFYNEQFF	TGTGCCACCAGCAGAGATGGACGGGAGGGGTTCTACAATGAGCAGTTCTTC
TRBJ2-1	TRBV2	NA	CASSEARVSEQFF	TGTGCCAGCAGTGAAGCACGAGTTTCTGAGCAGTTCTTC
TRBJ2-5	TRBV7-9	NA	CASSLLTGETQYF	TGTGCCAGCAGCTTATTGACTGGTGAGACCCAGTACTTC
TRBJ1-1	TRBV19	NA	CASSTGGEAEAFF	TGTGCCAGTAGTACTGGGGGGGAAGCTGAAGCTTTCTTT
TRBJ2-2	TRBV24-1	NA	CATKGHPPEGELFF	TGTGCCACCAAAGGACACCCTCCAGAGGGGGAGCTGTTTTTT
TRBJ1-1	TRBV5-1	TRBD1	CASSSAGGGGNTEAFF	TGCGCCAGCAGCTCCGCAGGGGGCGGAGGGAACACTGAAGCTTTCTTT